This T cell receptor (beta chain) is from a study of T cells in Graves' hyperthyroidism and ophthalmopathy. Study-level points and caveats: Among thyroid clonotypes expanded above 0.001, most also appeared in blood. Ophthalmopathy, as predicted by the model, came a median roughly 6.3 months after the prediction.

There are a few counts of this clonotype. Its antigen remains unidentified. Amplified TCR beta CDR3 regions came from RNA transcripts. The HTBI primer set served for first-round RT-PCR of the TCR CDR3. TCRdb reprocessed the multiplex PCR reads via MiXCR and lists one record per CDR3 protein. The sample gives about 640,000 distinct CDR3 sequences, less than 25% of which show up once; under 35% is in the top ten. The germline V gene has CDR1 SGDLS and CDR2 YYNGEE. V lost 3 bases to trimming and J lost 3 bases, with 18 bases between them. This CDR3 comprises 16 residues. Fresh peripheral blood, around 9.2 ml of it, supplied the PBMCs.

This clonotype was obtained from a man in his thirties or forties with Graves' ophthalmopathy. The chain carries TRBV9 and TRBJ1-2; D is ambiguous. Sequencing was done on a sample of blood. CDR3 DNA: TGTGCCAGCAGCGCCAACCCCCTTGGGCAGCACTATGGCTACACCTTC. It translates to CASSANPLGQHYGYTF.